This TCR beta chain emerged from a study of cytomegalovirus exposure and HLA in healthy donors. Unmatched junction bases numbered 5, after V lost 4 bases and J lost 3 bases. The germline V gene has CDR1 MNHEY and CDR2 SMNVEV (reference sequence). CDR3 length: 14 residues. Use of 60 Vbeta and 13 Jbeta primers characterized the PCR. Only in-frame clones appear in the TCRdb table, and some are missing; sequencing was by immunoSEQ multiplex PCR. Altogether 200,000 to 250,000 clones are present, about 74% being singletons, with the ten largest covering 15% to 18%. This sequence was found in a middle-aged man in good health and CMV-seronegative. The V call is TRBV27, the J call TRBJ1-1; 7 bases match TRBD1. Sequencing was performed on PBMCs. CDR3 residues: CASSYRGRDTEAFF. In nucleotides, the CDR3 is TGTGCCAGCAGTTACAGGGGCAGGGACACTGAAGCTTTCTTT.